What follows are 14 T cell receptor beta chains derived from one specimen sequenced in a study of monozygotic twins with inflammatory bowel disease. After re-calling the 5' RACE reads, TCRdb lists one entry per CDR3 protein, DNA absent. The sample totals over 110,000 distinct CDR3 sequences. Sequenced material: blood. Receptors originate from a human donor with ulcerative colitis or Crohn's disease, or a healthy co-twin of an affected twin (not recorded which).

This chain uses TRBV7-2 with TRBJ1-3; TCRdb reports TRBD1, a call that lacks DNA to check it against. From germline, CDR1 is SGHTA and CDR2 FQGNSA. The CDR3 is 15 amino acids. CDR3 sequence reads: CASSKGASSGNTIYF.

The V call is TRBV5-1, the J call TRBJ1-4. The CDR3 totals 15 residues. CDR1 is SGHRS, CDR2 YFSETQ, per germline. The CDR3 spells CASSLEAGPGEKLFF.

V usage is TRBV7-2 and J usage is TRBJ1-6. CDR3 length equals 15 residues. Germline V gene sequence: CDR1 SGHTA, CDR2 FQGNSA. The CDR3 spells CASSLAGPRNSPLHF.

The genes are TRBV20-1 and TRBJ2-1; without DNA, the TCRdb call of TRBD1 cannot be checked. This CDR3 region has 17 residues. Germline CDR1 is DFQATT and CDR2 is SNEGSKA (reference sequence). The CDR3 loop is CSAPPRTGGMAYNEQFF.

The chain couples TRBV7-6 to TRBJ2-7; without DNA, the TCRdb call of TRBD1 cannot be checked. Germline-derived CDR1 and CDR2 are SGHVS and FNYEAQ. The CDR3 length is 15 residues. The CDR3 loop is CASSPIGTGPYEQYF.

V and J are TRBV7-2 and TRBJ2-3; there is no DNA to check the TCRdb D call of TRBD1. This CDR3 has 14 amino acids. The germline V gene encodes CDR1 SGHTA and CDR2 FQGNSA. The CDR3 sequence: CASSLARQADTQYF.

The chain recombines TRBV11-2 with TRBJ1-1. The germline V gene encodes CDR1 SGHAT and CDR2 FQNNGV. The CDR3 covers 13 residues. CDR3: CASSPVWNTEAFF. The variable domain in full, completed from reference TRBV11-2 and TRBJ1-1, reads EAGVAQSPRYKIIEKRQSVAFWCNPISGHATLYWYQQILGQGPKLLIQFQNNGVVDDSQLPKDRFSAERLKGVDSTLKIQPAKLEDSAVYLCASSPVWNTEAFFGQGTRLTVV.

The rearrangement uses TRBV5-1 and TRBJ2-2; TCRdb returns TRBD2, unconfirmable since there is no DNA. Looked up from germline, CDR1 is SGHRS and CDR2 is YFSETQ. This CDR3 is built from 15 residues. CDR3: CASTKGSSNTGELFF.

The chain has TRBV6-5 and TRBJ2-5; TCRdb calls TRBD2, which cannot be checked without DNA. The CDR3 is 15 amino acids. The germline gives CDR1 MNHEY, CDR2 SVGAGI. The CDR3 protein is CASSYSTAGSETQYF.

J is TRBJ2-3 and V is TRBV5-1. Germline V lookup: CDR1 SGHRS, CDR2 YFSETQ. This CDR3 contains 15 residues. The CDR3 loop reads CASSLADPSTDTQYF. The whole variable domain, remainder taken from reference TRBV5-1 and TRBJ2-3, is KAGVTQTPRYLIKTRGQQVTLSCSPISGHRSVSWYQQTPGQGLQFLFEYFSETQRNKGNFPGRFSGRQFSNSRSEMNVSTLELGDSALYLCASSLADPSTDTQYFGPGTRLTVL.

The V gene is TRBV5-1, the J gene TRBJ2-7. The CDR3 spans 14 residues. The germline V gene has CDR1 SGHRS and CDR2 YFSETQ. CDR3 sequence: CASSSAGGSYEQYF.

V is TRBV11-3 and J is TRBJ2-2; the TCRdb call, TRBD2, lacks DNA for checking. The CDR3 has 15 residues. Germline V gene data show CDR1 as SGHNT and CDR2 as YENEEA. CDR3 in amino acids: CASSWRDHATGELFF.

This chain joins TRBV12-3 or TRBV12-4 and TRBJ2-1; TCRdb gives TRBD1 as the D gene, but with no DNA this cannot be confirmed. The CDR3 is 16 residues long. The CDR3 is CASSFLSWRGVNEQFF.

CDR3: CASSLDATVSVQYF. V and J are TRBV5-1 and TRBJ2-4; the TCRdb call, TRBD1, lacks DNA for checking. CDR3 length: 14 amino acids. CDR1 and CDR2 from the germline V gene are SGHRS and YFSETQ.